The clone carrying this T cell receptor (beta chain) was seen just once. The data are from a study of blood T cell repertoires in COVID-19. The authors' processing: It was from reference gene primer amplification that nucleated cell counts were estimated. Method: immunoSEQ multiplex PCR; TCRdb's copy keeps in-frame clones and lacks some. The V and J calls and clone size come from that table; D and trimming were worked out from the DNA. The data contain about 140,000 clones, 81% of them singletons. The junction had 4 bases not matched to a gene; V was cut back by 2 bases and J by 4 bases. Germline CDR1 SGHDT, CDR2 YYEEEE. The CDR3 consists of 14 residues.

The rearrangement links TRBV5-6 to TRBJ2-7, with 9 nucleotides matching TRBD1. The clonotype originates from a woman aged 55-70 years with active or convalescent COVID-19. Material: peripheral blood. Here the CDR3 DNA reads TGTGCCAGCAGCTTAGGACAGGGGAGGTACGAGCAGTACTTC. This translates into CASSLGQGRYEQYF.